This entry features one T cell receptor beta chain sequence. What it binds is unknown. These data come from a study of T cell responses to AZD1222 COVID-19 vaccine. General study findings and limits: Once two AZD1222 doses were given, Spike-specific TCR breadth and depth went up.

Profiled with immunoSEQ multiplex PCR; TCRdb holds only in-frame clones, not every one. Seen here are some 130,000 clones, more than 75% observed once, and the top ten hold approximately 20%. The CDR3 runs to 16 residues. Trimming cost V 4 bases and J 4 bases, with 17 bases left between them. In germline, CDR1 is MNHNS, CDR2 SASEGT. Source: peripheral blood, taken on day 0 of AZD1222 vaccination. This TCR was sampled from an adult in good health. The V call is TRBV6-1, the J call TRBJ1-5; D is possibly TRBD1 (5 bases). CDR3 amino acids: CASSASERGRNQPQHF. CDR3 in DNA: TGTGCCAGCAGTGCCTCTGAGAGGGGTCGAAATCAGCCCCAGCATTTT.